These 28 T cell receptor beta chains share one sample of origin, sequenced in a study of blood T cell repertoires in COVID-19. TCRdb keeps only in-frame clones here, not all; method: immunoSEQ multiplex PCR. The table records 120,000 to 150,000 clones, roughly 90% of them present only once. Specimen: peripheral blood. These receptor sequences come from a human donor in a cohort sampled during active COVID-19.

The V and J genes are TRBV11-2 and TRBJ2-3; 11 positions match TRBD2. The V segment lost 1 base and the J segment 3 bases; nucleotides outside the gene matches: 6. Per germline, CDR1 SGHAT and CDR2 FQNNGV. The CDR3 extends over 17 amino acids. CDR3 nucleotide sequence: TGTGCCAGCAGCTTAGGGGGGGGACTAGCGGCTACAGATACGCAGTATTTT. This encodes CASSLGGGLAATDTQYF.

The CDR3 sequence is CASSPDREANEQFF. Here the CDR3 DNA reads TGTGCCAGCAGCCCTGACAGGGAGGCGAATGAGCAGTTCTTC. The J gene is TRBJ2-1, the V gene TRBV7-8; TRBD1 might be the D (7 bases). This CDR3 has 14 amino acids. Per germline, CDR1 SGHVS and CDR2 FQNEAQ. Trimming stripped 5 bases from V and 7 bases from J, with 15 bases between.

This chain connects TRBV3-1 (or the pseudogene TRBV3-2) to TRBJ1-4; D uncertain. The V gene lost 1 base and the J gene lost 0 bases, with 3 bases spanning the gap. Germline CDR1 reads LGHDT; CDR2 reads YNNKEL (reference sequence). The CDR3 has 14 residues. The CDR3 DNA is TGTGCCAGCAGCCAAGCTGCAACTAATGAAAAACTGTTTTTT. Amino acid sequence: CASSQAATNEKLFF.

The V call is TRBV11-2, the J call TRBJ1-1, with 9 bases aligning to TRBD1. Germline assignment: CDR1 SGHAT and CDR2 FQNNGV. The CDR3 loop spans 14 amino acids. After removal of 5 bases from V and 8 bases from J, the junction contained 9 bases not matched to a gene. The CDR3, as DNA: TGTGCCAGCAGCGAGGACAGGGGAAGGGAGGAAGCTTTCTTT. Translated: CASSEDRGREEAFF.

The J gene is TRBJ1-4, the V gene TRBV27; 7 bases match TRBD1. J gave up 13 bases and V 5 bases, and 13 bases lay outside the gene matches. The CDR3 has 14 residues. The germline V gene has CDR1 MNHEY and CDR2 SMNVEV (reference sequence). DNA of the CDR3: TGTGCCAGCAGTGCAGGGGGGACAACGGACAGACTGTTTTTT. It specifies CASSAGGTTDRLFF. Full variable domain (outside the CDR3, taken from reference TRBV27 and TRBJ1-4): EAQVTQNPRYLITVTGKKLTVTCSQNMNHEYMSWYRQDPGLGLRQIYYSMNVEVTDKGDVPEGYKVSRKEKRNFPLILESPSPNQTSLYFCASSAGGTTDRLFFGSGTQLSVL.

This sequence joins TRBV5-1 and TRBJ1-6; D unclear. The CDR3 length is 17 residues. Germline assignment: CDR1 SGHRS and CDR2 YFSETQ. Trimming pared 0 bases from V and 0 bases from J, leaving 10 bases between. CDR3 sequence reads: CASSLGAPSSYNSPLHF. DNA for the CDR3: TGCGCCAGCAGCTTGGGGGCCCCGAGCTCCTATAATTCACCCCTCCACTTT.

This chain connects TRBV27 to TRBJ1-4, with 9 bases that match TRBD1. Trimming cost V 7 bases and J 8 bases; bases outside gene matches: 11. The germline V gene encodes CDR1 MNHEY and CDR2 SMNVEV (reference sequence). This CDR3 is built from 15 residues. This chain's CDR3 is CASKDRGSSLEKLFF. The CDR3 nucleotides are TGTGCCAGCAAGGACAGGGGCAGTTCTCTCGAAAAACTGTTTTTT.

In nucleotides, the CDR3 is TGCGCCAGCAGCTTATCATCGGGACAGGGTAATTCACCCCTCCACTTT. Its translation: CASSLSSGQGNSPLHF. The rearrangement uses TRBV5-1 and TRBJ1-6, with TRBD1 matching over 9 bases. The length of the CDR3 is 16 residues. The V and J ends lost 2 bases and 6 bases, in that order; junction bases with no gene match: 6. CDR1 and CDR2 from the germline V gene are SGHRS and YFSETQ.

V gene TRBV14 combines with J gene TRBJ2-1, with a tentative D call TRBD2 (6 bases). This CDR3 has 11 amino acids. The germline CDR1 and CDR2 sequences are SGHDN and FVKESK. V was cut by 3 bases and J by 12 bases, with 9 bases left in between. The CDR3 sequence: CASSHRERQFF. The CDR3 region has the DNA TGTGCCAGCAGCCACCGGGAGCGGCAGTTCTTC.

The chain couples TRBV27 to TRBJ2-1; the match to TRBD2 covers 8 bases. Germline-derived CDR1 and CDR2 are MNHEY and SMNVEV (reference sequence). Trimming took 3 bases from V and 3 from J; bases not matched to a gene: 4. CDR3 size: 15 residues. The CDR3 loop is CASSFGRGVYNEQFF. CDR3 nucleotide sequence: TGTGCCAGCAGTTTCGGGCGGGGGGTCTACAATGAGCAGTTCTTC.

As DNA, the CDR3 is TGTGCCAGCAGTTCCTCGGGGGGGGATAGGCAGCCCCAGCATTTT. This translates into CASSSSGGDRQPQHF. V and J are TRBV6-5 and TRBJ1-5, with a possible D match to TRBD1 (5 bases). The CDR3 is 15 amino acids. With 4 bases removed from V and 7 bases from J, the gap between germline ends came to 17 bases. CDR1 and CDR2 (germline): MNHEY, SVGAGI.

V usage is TRBV7-2 and J usage is TRBJ1-5; D remains ambiguous. The CDR3 length is 13 residues. V lost 6 bases and J 3 bases, leaving 9 bases between the germline ends. CDR1 is SGHTA and CDR2 is FQGNSA in the germline V gene. As DNA, the CDR3 is TGTGCCAGCAGGTTGGGAGTCAATCAGCCCCAGCATTTT. It specifies CASRLGVNQPQHF.

The chain has TRBV4-2 and TRBJ2-7; 7 nucleotides align to TRBD2. The junction had 5 bases not matched to a gene; V was cut back by 1 base and J by 2 bases. CDR3 length: 15 amino acids. Germline V lookup: CDR1 LGHNA, CDR2 YNFKEQ. CDR3 in amino acids: CASSQGLAGAYEQYF. The DNA of the CDR3 is TGTGCCAGCAGCCAAGGCCTGGCGGGGGCCTACGAGCAGTACTTC.

In nucleotides, the CDR3 is TGCGCCAGCAGCTTGCCCCCTAGCGGACGTAACAATGAGCAGTTCTTC. Translating gives CASSLPPSGRNNEQFF. The V and J genes are TRBV5-1 and TRBJ2-1, with TRBD2 matching 7 bases. CDR3 length equals 16 residues. Germline V gene sequence: CDR1 SGHRS, CDR2 YFSETQ. V dropped 1 base and J dropped 5; count of bases not matched to a gene: 9.

V and J are TRBV18 and TRBJ1-1; D is possibly TRBD1 (5 bases). V lost 4 bases and J 1 base, leaving 16 bases between the germline ends. The germline V gene has CDR1 KGHSH and CDR2 LQKENI. This CDR3 is built from 16 residues. This CDR3 is CASSQSGLATNTEAFF. As DNA, the CDR3 is TGTGCCAGCTCACAGTCAGGGTTGGCCACGAACACTGAAGCTTTCTTT.

V and J are TRBV18 and TRBJ1-2; D call uncertain. V shed 2 bases and J shed 6 bases, with 10 bases lying between them. The CDR3 covers 13 residues. Germline V gives CDR1 KGHSH, CDR2 LQKENI. The chain's CDR3 is CASSPYGQDGYTF. Written as DNA, the CDR3 is TGTGCCAGCTCACCATACGGCCAGGATGGCTACACCTTC.

This chain links TRBV7-2 with TRBJ1-4; no definite D call. CDR3 size: 14 residues. In germline, CDR1 is SGHTA, CDR2 FQGNSA. V lost 3 bases to trimming and J lost 8 bases, with 13 bases between them. The CDR3 DNA reads TGTGCCAGCAGCTTTCGGAGGGTGGGAGAAAAACTGTTTTTT. It is translated as CASSFRRVGEKLFF.

V usage is TRBV4-3 and J usage is TRBJ1-3; TRBD1 matches 7 bases. The CDR3 covers 15 residues. Germline lookup yields CDR1 LGHNA and CDR2 YSLEER. Losses at the gene ends were 5 bases for V and 0 bases for J; bases not matched to a gene: 4. CDR3 residues: CASSNDRASGNTIYF. The CDR3 DNA sequence: TGCGCCAGCAGCAACGACAGGGCCTCTGGAAACACCATATATTTT.

The chain employs TRBV18 and TRBJ1-2; D ambiguous. V lost 2 bases and J lost 3, with 10 bases in between. This CDR3 has 14 amino acids. The germline V gene has CDR1 KGHSH and CDR2 LQKENI. The CDR3 bases are TGTGCCAGCTCACCAACGGTTAGCGACTATGGCTACACCTTC. Encoded protein: CASSPTVSDYGYTF.

The count of this clone is one. The chain is built from TRBV5-1 and TRBJ2-5; 9 nucleotides agree with TRBD2. The germline CDR1 and CDR2 sequences are SGHRS and YFSETQ. CDR3 length: 15 amino acids. Unmatched junction bases numbered 6, after V lost 4 bases and J lost 2 bases. The CDR3 DNA sequence: TGCGCCAGCAGCCAGAAGACTAGCGGACAAGAGACCCAGTACTTC. Protein product: CASSQKTSGQETQYF.

Only a few counts were recorded for this clone. This rearrangement joins TRBV4-1 to TRBJ2-2; unclear D gene. The CDR3 covers 16 residues. From germline, CDR1 is MGHRA and CDR2 YSYEKL. Trimming removed 1 base from V and 0 bases from J, with 9 bases in between. The CDR3 loop reads CASSQVRSSNTGELFF. The CDR3 DNA is TGCGCCAGCAGCCAAGTCAGATCTTCGAACACCGGGGAGCTGTTTTTT.

The chain uses TRBV29-1 and TRBJ2-1; 10 bases are a match to TRBD2. The CDR3 is 15 residues long. V was pared by 2 bases and J by 5 bases, with 6 bases of the junction left unmatched. Per the germline V gene, CDR1 is SQVTM and CDR2 is ANQGSEA. The CDR3 region is CSVENPLAGDNEQFF. The CDR3 DNA reads TGCAGCGTTGAAAACCCGCTAGCGGGGGACAATGAGCAGTTCTTC.

A few counts support this clone. The V call is TRBV30, the J call TRBJ1-5; 8 positions match TRBD1. CDR1 and CDR2 (germline): GTSNPN, SVGIG (reference sequence). V was pared by 5 bases and J by 6 bases, with 9 bases of the junction left unmatched. The CDR3 runs 14 residues. CDR3 protein: CAWVRQGRTQPQHF. As DNA, the CDR3 is TGTGCCTGGGTACGACAGGGGAGGACTCAGCCCCAGCATTTT.

V gene TRBV5-1 combines with J gene TRBJ2-3, with TRBD2 identical over 9 bases. The germline V gene has CDR1 SGHRS and CDR2 YFSETQ. This CDR3 is 14 amino acids long. The V and J ends lost 2 bases and 6 bases, in that order; junction bases with no gene match: 4. This chain's CDR3 is CASSFSGSRDTQYF. The CDR3 coding sequence is TGCGCCAGCAGCTTTAGCGGGAGCAGGGATACGCAGTATTTT.

CDR3 DNA: TGTGCCAGCTCACCAGCGTTAGTTTATAACACCGGGGAGCTGTTTTTT. Translated, it gives CASSPALVYNTGELFF. This chain connects TRBV18 to TRBJ2-2; D gene ambiguous. CDR1 is KGHSH and CDR2 is LQKENI in the germline V gene. Trimming removed 2 bases from V and 2 bases from J, with 12 bases in between. There are 16 residues in the CDR3. The whole variable domain, remainder taken from reference TRBV18 and TRBJ2-2, is NAGVMQNPRHLVRRRGQEARLRCSPMKGHSHVYWYRQLPEEGLKFMVYLQKENIIDESGMPKERFSAEFPKEGPSILRIQQVVRGDSAAYFCASSPALVYNTGELFFGEGSRLTVL.

This chain links TRBV4-1 with TRBJ1-1; 8 bases map to TRBD1. This CDR3 is 14 amino acids long. The germline CDR1 and CDR2 sequences are MGHRA and YSYEKL. V lost 2 bases and J lost 8; bases outside the gene matches: 7. The CDR3 nucleotides are TGCGCCAGCAGCCAAACCCCGACAGGGGTGGAAGCTTTCTTT. This codes for CASSQTPTGVEAFF.

The chain combines TRBV30 with TRBJ1-2, with 7 nucleotides matching TRBD1. CDR3 size: 15 residues. V shed 2 bases, J shed 5 bases, and the junction held 11 bases outside the gene matches. The germline V gene encodes CDR1 GTSNPN and CDR2 SVGIG (reference sequence). The CDR3 coding sequence is TGTGCCTGGAGTTTGGTCTTAGGGGGCGGATATGGCTACACCTTC. Its protein is CAWSLVLGGGYGYTF. The full variable domain, in which reference TRBV30 and TRBJ1-2 provide the parts outside the CDR3, is SQTIHQWPATLVQPVGSPLSLECTVEGTSNPNLYWYRQAAGRGLQLLFYSVGIGQISSEVPQNLSASRPQDRQFILSSKKLLLSDSGFYLCAWSLVLGGGYGYTFGSGTRLTVV.

The chain has TRBV19 and TRBJ2-1, with TRBD2 matching 8 bases. The V gene end was trimmed by 4 bases and the J gene end by 5 bases; junction bases not matched to a gene: 16. Germline-derived CDR1 and CDR2 are LNHDA and SQIVND (reference sequence). CDR3 length: 18 amino acids. Here the CDR3 DNA reads TGTGCCAGTAGTAATCCAGCGGGAGTCAGTAGGTGGGACAATGAGCAGTTCTTC. As protein: CASSNPAGVSRWDNEQFF.